This entry concerns a single T cell receptor beta chain. Its antigen remains unknown. Produced via immunoSEQ multiplex PCR; TCRdb's table is partial and in-frame only. This sample has 65,000 to 70,000 clones, with nearly 90% found just once. This entry is derived from a study of OX40 agonist ivuxolimab in advanced cancers. About the research overall: Every patient in dose escalation had hepatocellular carcinoma, melanoma, renal cell or head and neck cancer. The dose-escalation cohort was about 86% male, with a mean age of around 60 years, ranging about 20 to 85. Of the patients, three showed partial responses, one with hepatocellular carcinoma and two with cutaneous melanoma.

Findings of the study overall: In CD8+ T cells, expanded clones were on average more numerous than in CD4+.

Germline-derived CDR1 and CDR2 are SNHLY and FYNNEI. After removal of 5 bases from V and 11 bases from J, the junction contained 5 bases not matched to a gene. The CDR3 consists of 11 residues. Source: CD4+ or CD8+ T cells sorted from blood, taken in a trial of the OX40 agonist ivuxolimab. The chain is built from TRBV2 and TRBJ2-7; the match to TRBD1 covers 8 bases. This clonotype originated in an adult with an advanced solid tumor such as melanoma, head and neck, liver or kidney cancer. CDR3 sequence reads: CASSQTGQEYF. CDR3 DNA sequence: TGTGCCAGCAGTCAAACGGGACAGGAGTACTTC.